These 10 T cell receptor beta chains share one sample of origin, sequenced in a study of cytomegalovirus exposure and HLA in healthy donors. Amplification used 60 Vbeta primers and 13 Jbeta primers. Only in-frame clones appear in the TCRdb table, and some are missing; sequencing was by immunoSEQ multiplex PCR. The sample includes about 160,000 clones, 75% to 90% seen only once; the top ten take 1.5% to 2%. The specimen sequenced was PBMCs. These receptors were taken from a woman younger than 35 in good health and CMV-seronegative.

This rearrangement joins TRBV5-1 to TRBJ1-1; TRBD1 matches 8 bases. The germline gives CDR1 SGHRS, CDR2 YFSETQ. The CDR3 contains 15 residues. V trimming: 4 bases; J trimming: 5 bases; junction bases outside the gene matches: 10. Here the CDR3 reads CASSVGRGQETEAFF. CDR3 DNA sequence: TGCGCCAGCAGCGTGGGCAGGGGGCAGGAAACTGAAGCTTTCTTT.

In its sample, this clone was seen once. This chain links TRBV11-2 with TRBJ2-3; 10 bases fit TRBD2. V lost 5 bases, J lost 4 bases, and 6 bases stayed unmatched. Germline lookup yields CDR1 SGHAT and CDR2 FQNNGV. The CDR3 sequence is 15 residues long. The CDR3: CASSESGGASDTQYF. In DNA, the CDR3 is TGTGCCAGCAGCGAAAGCGGGGGGGCATCAGATACGCAGTATTTT. Looking up the rest from reference TRBV11-2 and TRBJ2-3 gives the full variable domain: EAGVAQSPRYKIIEKRQSVAFWCNPISGHATLYWYQQILGQGPKLLIQFQNNGVVDDSQLPKDRFSAERLKGVDSTLKIQPAKLEDSAVYLCASSESGGASDTQYFGPGTRLTVL.

This clone was seen only a few times. The chain joins TRBV7-2 to TRBJ2-3; weak D call: TRBD2 (6 bases). The V and J ends lost 3 bases and 2 bases respectively, with 9 bases between them. The CDR3 runs 14 residues. The V gene's germline CDR1 is SGHTA and CDR2 FQGNSA. CDR3 amino acids: CASSFWGVTDTQYF. CDR3 coding DNA: TGTGCCAGCAGCTTCTGGGGGGTCACAGATACGCAGTATTTT.

The chain carries TRBV5-4 and TRBJ2-1, with no clear D. Trimming took off 3 bases at V and 4 bases at J, with 8 bases between the two ends. The CDR3 has 13 residues. The germline V gene has CDR1 SGHNT and CDR2 YYREEE (reference sequence). The CDR3, as DNA: TGTGCCAGCAGCTCCTCGGAGTACAATGAGCAGTTCTTC. Translating gives CASSSSEYNEQFF.

This clone was recorded a few times. The rearrangement joins TRBV5-6 to TRBJ2-3; no clear D. CDR1 SGHDT and CDR2 YYEEEE come from the germline V gene. V was pared by 0 bases and J by 1 base, with 6 bases between. The CDR3 loop spans 14 amino acids. The CDR3 DNA is TGTGCCAGCAGCTTGGACCCAGGCACAGATACGCAGTATTTT. Its translation: CASSLDPGTDTQYF.

A single count supports this clone. The gene calls are TRBV7-3 and TRBJ1-1, with a tentative D call TRBD1 (6 bases). The CDR3 length is 14 residues. With 3 bases removed from V and 5 bases from J, the gap between germline ends came to 13 bases. The germline gives CDR1 SGHTA, CDR2 FQGTGA. CDR3 protein: CASSFQGRGTEAFF. CDR3 coding DNA: TGTGCCAGCAGCTTCCAGGGGAGGGGGACTGAAGCTTTCTTT.

J is TRBJ1-2 and V is TRBV28; TRBD1 matches at 7 bases. CDR1 and CDR2 from the germline V gene are MDHEN and SYDVKM. The CDR3 covers 14 residues. The V segment lost 1 base and the J segment 4 bases; nucleotides outside the gene matches: 3. CDR3 region: CASSLLGGGYGYTF. The CDR3 DNA reads TGTGCCAGCAGTTTATTAGGGGGCGGCTATGGCTACACCTTC.

This chain connects TRBV4-1 to TRBJ2-7, with a tentative D call TRBD1 (5 bases). Trimming cost V 3 bases and J 4 bases, with 16 bases left between them. The CDR3 runs 15 residues. Germline V gene data show CDR1 as MGHRA and CDR2 as YSYEKL. The CDR3 protein is CASSQMQGRVYEQYF. The CDR3 coding sequence is TGCGCCAGCAGCCAGATGCAGGGTAGGGTTTACGAGCAGTACTTC.

The chain is built from TRBV13 and TRBJ2-4; TRBD1 agrees at 7 bases. CDR3 length: 16 residues. The V gene's germline CDR1 is PRHDT and CDR2 FYEKMQ (reference sequence). V gave up 0 bases and J gave up 8 bases; unmatched junction bases: 10. CDR3 protein: CASSLGRGGAPDIQYF. CDR3 bases: TGTGCCAGCAGCTTAGGAAGAGGGGGCGCGCCGGACATTCAGTACTTC.

V gene TRBV29-1 combines with J gene TRBJ2-5, with 9 bases identical to TRBD1. J was trimmed by 2 bases and V by 2 bases; bases with no gene match: 3. In germline, CDR1 is SQVTM, CDR2 ANQGSEA. The CDR3 extends over 14 amino acids. Written as DNA, the CDR3 is TGCAGCGTTGAACGACAGGGGGGTCAAGAGACCCAGTACTTC. Protein: CSVERQGGQETQYF.